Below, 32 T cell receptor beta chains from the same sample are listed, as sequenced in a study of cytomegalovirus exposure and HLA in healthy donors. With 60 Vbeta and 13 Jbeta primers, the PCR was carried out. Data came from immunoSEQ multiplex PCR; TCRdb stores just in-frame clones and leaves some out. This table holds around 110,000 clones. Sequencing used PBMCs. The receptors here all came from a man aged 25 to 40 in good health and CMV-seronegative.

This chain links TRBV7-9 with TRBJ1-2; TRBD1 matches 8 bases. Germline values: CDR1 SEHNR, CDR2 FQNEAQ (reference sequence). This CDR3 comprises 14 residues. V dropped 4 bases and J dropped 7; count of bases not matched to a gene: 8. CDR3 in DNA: TGTGCCAGCAGCTCTTCAGGGGGCCTGGGTGGCTACACCTTC. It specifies CASSSSGGLGGYTF.

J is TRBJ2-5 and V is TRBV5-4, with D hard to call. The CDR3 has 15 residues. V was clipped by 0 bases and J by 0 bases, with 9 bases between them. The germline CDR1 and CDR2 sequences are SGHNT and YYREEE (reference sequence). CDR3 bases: TGTGCCAGCAGCTTGGCTGGAGCGTACCAAGAGACCCAGTACTTC. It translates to CASSLAGAYQETQYF.

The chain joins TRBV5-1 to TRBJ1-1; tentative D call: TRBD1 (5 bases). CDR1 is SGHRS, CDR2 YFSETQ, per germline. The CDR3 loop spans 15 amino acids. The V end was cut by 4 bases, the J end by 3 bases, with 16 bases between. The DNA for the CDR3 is TGCGCCAGCAGCCAGGGCGTCGCGGGGTACACTGAAGCTTTCTTT. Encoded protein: CASSQGVAGYTEAFF.

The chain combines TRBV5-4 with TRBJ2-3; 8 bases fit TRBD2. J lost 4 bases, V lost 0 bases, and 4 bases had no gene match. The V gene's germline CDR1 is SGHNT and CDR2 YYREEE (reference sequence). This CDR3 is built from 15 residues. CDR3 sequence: CASSLDSGVADTQYF. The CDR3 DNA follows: TGTGCCAGCAGCTTGGATAGCGGGGTTGCAGATACGCAGTATTTT. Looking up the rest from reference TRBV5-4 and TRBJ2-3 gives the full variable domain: ETGVTQSPTHLIKTRGQQVTLRCSSQSGHNTVSWYQQALGQGPQFIFQYYREEENGRGNFPPRFSGLQFPNYSSELNVNALELDDSALYLCASSLDSGVADTQYFGPGTRLTVL.

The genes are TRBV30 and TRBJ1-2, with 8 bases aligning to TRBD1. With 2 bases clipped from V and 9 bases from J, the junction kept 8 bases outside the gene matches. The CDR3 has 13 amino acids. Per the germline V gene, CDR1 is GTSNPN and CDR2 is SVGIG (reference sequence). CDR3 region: CAWSLTGVQSYTF. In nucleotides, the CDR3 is TGTGCCTGGAGTCTGACAGGGGTTCAGAGCTACACCTTC.

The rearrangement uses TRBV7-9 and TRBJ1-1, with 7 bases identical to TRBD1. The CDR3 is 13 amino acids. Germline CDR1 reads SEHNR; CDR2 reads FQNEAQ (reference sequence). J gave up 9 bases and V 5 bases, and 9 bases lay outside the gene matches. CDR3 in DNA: TGTGCCAGCAGCCCACGACAGGGTGGTAAAGCTTTCTTT. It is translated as CASSPRQGGKAFF.

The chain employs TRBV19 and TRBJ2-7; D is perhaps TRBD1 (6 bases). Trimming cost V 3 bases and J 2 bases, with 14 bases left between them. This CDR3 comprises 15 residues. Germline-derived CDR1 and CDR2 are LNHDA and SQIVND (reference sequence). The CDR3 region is CASSIISGQTYEQYF. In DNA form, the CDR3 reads TGTGCCAGTAGTATCATAAGCGGACAGACCTACGAGCAGTACTTC.

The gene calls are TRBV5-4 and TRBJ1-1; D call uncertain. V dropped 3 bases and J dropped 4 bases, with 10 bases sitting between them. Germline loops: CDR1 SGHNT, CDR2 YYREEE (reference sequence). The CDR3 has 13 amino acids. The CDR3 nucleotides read TGTGCCAGCAGCTCGCGAGGGATCACTGAAGCTTTCTTT. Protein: CASSSRGITEAFF. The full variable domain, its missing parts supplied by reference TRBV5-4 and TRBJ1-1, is ETGVTQSPTHLIKTRGQQVTLRCSSQSGHNTVSWYQQALGQGPQFIFQYYREEENGRGNFPPRFSGLQFPNYSSELNVNALELDDSALYLCASSSRGITEAFFGQGTRLTVV.

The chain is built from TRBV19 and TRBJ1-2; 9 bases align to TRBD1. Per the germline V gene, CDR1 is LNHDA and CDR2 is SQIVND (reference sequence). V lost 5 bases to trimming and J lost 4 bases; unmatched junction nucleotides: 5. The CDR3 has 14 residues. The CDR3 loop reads CASSDRGKPYGYTF. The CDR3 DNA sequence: TGTGCCAGTAGTGACAGGGGGAAACCCTATGGCTACACCTTC.

Here the CDR3 DNA reads TGTGCCAGCAGTGAGCCAGGGGTTGACACTGAAGCTTTCTTT. This sequence encodes CASSEPGVDTEAFF. The rearrangement joins TRBV2 to TRBJ1-1, with D tentatively TRBD1 (6 bases). The germline V and J ends were trimmed by 3 bases and 3 bases, with 11 bases remaining between them. The CDR3 consists of 14 residues. The germline gives CDR1 SNHLY, CDR2 FYNNEI.

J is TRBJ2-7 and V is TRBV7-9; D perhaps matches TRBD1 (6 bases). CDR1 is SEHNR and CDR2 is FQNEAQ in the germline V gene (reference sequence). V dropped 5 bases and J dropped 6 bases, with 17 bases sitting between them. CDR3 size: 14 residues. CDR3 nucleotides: TGTGCCAGCAGCCTGAAAGTGACAGGACCCGAGCAGTACTTC. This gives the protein CASSLKVTGPEQYF.

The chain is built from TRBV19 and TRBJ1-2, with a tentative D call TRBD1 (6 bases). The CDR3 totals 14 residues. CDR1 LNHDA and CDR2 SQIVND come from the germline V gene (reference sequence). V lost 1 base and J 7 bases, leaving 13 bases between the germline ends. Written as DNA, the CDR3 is TGTGCCAGTAGTATAGGCAGGGGACGAGGTGGCTACACCTTC. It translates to CASSIGRGRGGYTF.

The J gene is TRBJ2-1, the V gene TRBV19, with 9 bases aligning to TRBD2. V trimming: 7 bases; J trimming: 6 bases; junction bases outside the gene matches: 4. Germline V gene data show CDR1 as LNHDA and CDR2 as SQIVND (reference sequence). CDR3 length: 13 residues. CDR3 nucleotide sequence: TGTGCCAGTACCCCTAGCGGGGTCAATGAGCAGTTCTTC. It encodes CASTPSGVNEQFF.

CDR3 coding DNA: TGCGCCAGCAGCCCGGGACAGGGGGAAAGGTACGAGCAGTACTTC. It codes for CASSPGQGERYEQYF. This chain uses TRBV5-1 with TRBJ2-7; 11 bases align to TRBD1. The V and J ends lost 4 bases and 4 bases, in that order; junction bases with no gene match: 7. In germline, CDR1 is SGHRS, CDR2 YFSETQ. The CDR3 is 15 amino acids.

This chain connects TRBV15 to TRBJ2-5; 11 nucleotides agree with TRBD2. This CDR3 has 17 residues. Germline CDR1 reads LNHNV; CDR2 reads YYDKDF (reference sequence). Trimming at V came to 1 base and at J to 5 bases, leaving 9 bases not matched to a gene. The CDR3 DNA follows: TGTGCCACCAGCAGAGGGGGGAAGGGACTAGCGGAGGAGACCCAGTACTTC. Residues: CATSRGGKGLAEETQYF.

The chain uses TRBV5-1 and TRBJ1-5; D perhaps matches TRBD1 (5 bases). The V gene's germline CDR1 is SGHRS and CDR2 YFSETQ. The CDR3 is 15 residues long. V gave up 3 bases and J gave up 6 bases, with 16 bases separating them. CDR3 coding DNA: TGCGCCAGCAGCTCAGGACACAGCCCACCTCAGCCCCAGCATTTT. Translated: CASSSGHSPPQPQHF.

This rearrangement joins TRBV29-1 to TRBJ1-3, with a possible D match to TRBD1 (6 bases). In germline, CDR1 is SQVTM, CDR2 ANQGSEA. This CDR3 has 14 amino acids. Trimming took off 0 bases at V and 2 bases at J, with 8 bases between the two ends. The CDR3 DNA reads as TGCAGCGTTGAAGAGTCAGGGGCTGGAAACACCATATATTTT. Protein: CSVEESGAGNTIYF.

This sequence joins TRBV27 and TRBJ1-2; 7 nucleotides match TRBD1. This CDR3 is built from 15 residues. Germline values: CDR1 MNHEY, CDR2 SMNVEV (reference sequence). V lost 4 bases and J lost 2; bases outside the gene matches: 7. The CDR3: CASSSQKQGNYGYTF. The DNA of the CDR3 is TGTGCCAGCAGTTCCCAAAAACAGGGGAACTATGGCTACACCTTC.

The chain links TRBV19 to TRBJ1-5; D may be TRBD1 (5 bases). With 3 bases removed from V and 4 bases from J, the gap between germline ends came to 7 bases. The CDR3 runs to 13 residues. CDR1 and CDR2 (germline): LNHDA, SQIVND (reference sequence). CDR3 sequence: CASSIRQNQPQHF. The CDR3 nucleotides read TGTGCCAGTAGTATCCGACAGAATCAGCCCCAGCATTTT. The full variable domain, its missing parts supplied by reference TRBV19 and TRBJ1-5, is DGGITQSPKYLFRKEGQNVTLSCEQNLNHDAMYWYRQDPGQGLRLIYYSQIVNDFQKGDIAEGYSVSREKKESFPLTVTSAQKNPTAFYLCASSIRQNQPQHFGDGTRLSIL.

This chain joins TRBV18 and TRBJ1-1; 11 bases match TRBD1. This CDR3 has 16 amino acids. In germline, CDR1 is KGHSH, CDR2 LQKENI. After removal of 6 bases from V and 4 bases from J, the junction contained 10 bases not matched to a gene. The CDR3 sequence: CASSPGQGAGGTEAFF. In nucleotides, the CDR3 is TGTGCCAGCTCTCCCGGACAGGGGGCCGGTGGCACTGAAGCTTTCTTT. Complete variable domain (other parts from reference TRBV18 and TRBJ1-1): NAGVMQNPRHLVRRRGQEARLRCSPMKGHSHVYWYRQLPEEGLKFMVYLQKENIIDESGMPKERFSAEFPKEGPSILRIQQVVRGDSAAYFCASSPGQGAGGTEAFFGQGTRLTVV.

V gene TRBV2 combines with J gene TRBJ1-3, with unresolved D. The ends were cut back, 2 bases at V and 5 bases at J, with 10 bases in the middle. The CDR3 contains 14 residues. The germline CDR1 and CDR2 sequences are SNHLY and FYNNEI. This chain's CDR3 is CASSESESRNTIYF. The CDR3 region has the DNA TGTGCCAGCAGTGAATCGGAGTCCAGAAACACCATATATTTT.

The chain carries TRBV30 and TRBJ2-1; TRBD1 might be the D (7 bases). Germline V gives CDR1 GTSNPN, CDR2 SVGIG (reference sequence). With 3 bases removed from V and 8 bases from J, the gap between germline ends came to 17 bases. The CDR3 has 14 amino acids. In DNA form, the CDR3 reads TGTGCCTGGAGCGAGGGCAGGGGGAGGTATGAGCAGTTCTTC. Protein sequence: CAWSEGRGRYEQFF.

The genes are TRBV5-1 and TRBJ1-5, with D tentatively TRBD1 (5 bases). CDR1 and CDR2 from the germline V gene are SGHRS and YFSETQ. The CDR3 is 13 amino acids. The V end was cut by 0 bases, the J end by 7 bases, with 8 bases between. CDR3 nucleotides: TGCGCCAGCAGCTTGGCAGGGCAGCAGCCCCAGCATTTT. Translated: CASSLAGQQPQHF.

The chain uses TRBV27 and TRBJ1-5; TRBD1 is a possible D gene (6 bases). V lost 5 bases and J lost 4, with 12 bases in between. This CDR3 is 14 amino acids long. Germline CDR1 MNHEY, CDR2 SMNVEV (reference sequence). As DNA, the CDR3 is TGTGCCAGCAGTCCTTACCAGGGGAATCAGCCCCAGCATTTT. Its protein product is CASSPYQGNQPQHF.

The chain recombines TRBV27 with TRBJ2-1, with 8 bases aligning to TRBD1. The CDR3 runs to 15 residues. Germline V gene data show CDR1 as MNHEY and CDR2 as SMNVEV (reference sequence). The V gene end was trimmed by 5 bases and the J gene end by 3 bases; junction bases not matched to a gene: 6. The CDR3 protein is CASSLIQGGYNEQFF. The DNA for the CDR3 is TGTGCCAGCAGTCTCATACAGGGGGGCTACAATGAGCAGTTCTTC.

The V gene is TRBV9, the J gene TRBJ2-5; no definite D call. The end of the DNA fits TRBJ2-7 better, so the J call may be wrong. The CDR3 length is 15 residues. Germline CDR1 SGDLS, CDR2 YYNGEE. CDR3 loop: CASSGASWMSYEQYF. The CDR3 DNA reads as TGTGCCAGCAGCGGGGCCTCTTGGATGTCCTACGAGCAGTACTTC.

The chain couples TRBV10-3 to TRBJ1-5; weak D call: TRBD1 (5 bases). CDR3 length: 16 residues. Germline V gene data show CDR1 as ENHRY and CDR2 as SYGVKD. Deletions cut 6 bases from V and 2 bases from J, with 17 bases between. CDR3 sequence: CAIRSAPGEGNQPQHF. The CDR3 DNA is TGTGCCATCAGAAGTGCCCCGGGGGAAGGCAATCAGCCCCAGCATTTT.

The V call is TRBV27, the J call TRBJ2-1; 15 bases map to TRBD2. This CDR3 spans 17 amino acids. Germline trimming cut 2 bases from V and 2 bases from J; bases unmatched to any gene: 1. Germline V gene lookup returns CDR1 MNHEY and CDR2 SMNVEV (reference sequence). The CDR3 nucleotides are TGTGCCAGCAGTTTACGGACTAGCGGGGGGGCCTACAATGAGCAGTTCTTC. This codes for CASSLRTSGGAYNEQFF.

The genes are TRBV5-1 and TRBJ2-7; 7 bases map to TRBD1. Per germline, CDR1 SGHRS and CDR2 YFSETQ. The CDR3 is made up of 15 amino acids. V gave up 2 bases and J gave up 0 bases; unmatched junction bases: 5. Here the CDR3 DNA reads TGCGCCAGCAGCTTACAGGGGACCAGCTCCTACGAGCAGTACTTC. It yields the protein CASSLQGTSSYEQYF.

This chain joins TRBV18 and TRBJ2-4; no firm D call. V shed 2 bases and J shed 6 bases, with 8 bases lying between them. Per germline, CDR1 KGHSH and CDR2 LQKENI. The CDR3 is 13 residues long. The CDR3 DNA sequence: TGTGCCAGCTCACCAGGAGAGTTAAACATTCAGTACTTC. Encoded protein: CASSPGELNIQYF.

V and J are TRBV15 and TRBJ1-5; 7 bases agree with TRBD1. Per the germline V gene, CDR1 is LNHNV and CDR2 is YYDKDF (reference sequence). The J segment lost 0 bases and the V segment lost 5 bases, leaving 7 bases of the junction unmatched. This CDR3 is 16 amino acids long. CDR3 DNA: TGTGCCACCAGCCTTCGCGGACAGGATAGCAATCAGCCCCAGCATTTT. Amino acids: CATSLRGQDSNQPQHF.

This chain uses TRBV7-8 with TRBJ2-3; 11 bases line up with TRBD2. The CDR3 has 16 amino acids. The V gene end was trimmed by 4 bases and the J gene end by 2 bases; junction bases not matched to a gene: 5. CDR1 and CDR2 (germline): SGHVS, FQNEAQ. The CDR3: CASSSLAGGYTDTQYF. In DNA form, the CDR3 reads TGTGCCAGCAGCTCTTTAGCGGGGGGGTACACAGATACGCAGTATTTT.